These T cell receptor beta chains were read from a single sample in a study of CD8 T cells in ankylosing spondylitis. From the 5' RACE reads, TCRdb called clonotypes with MiXCR, one entry per CDR3 protein. Here the sample spans 120,000 to 150,000 distinct CDR3 sequences, roughly 8.8% being singletons. Sample: synovial fluid, either unsorted or a sorted T cell fraction (not recorded which). The origin of the receptors is a male donor with ankylosing spondylitis. Both conserved end residues are part of each CDR3. A D gene is named only where the DNA matches it firmly. Clone size is given for some rows only: seen once, a few or many times, or a class if the clone is expanded.

abundance	d_gene	v_gene	j_gene	CDR3nt	CDR3aa
NA	NA	TRBV6-2/TRBV6-3	TRBJ2-1	TGTGCCAGCAGTTATGGTATTTACAATGAGCAGTTCTTC	CASSYGIYNEQFF
few	NA	TRBV6-1	TRBJ1-1	TGTGCCACCAATGGGGGGTTGAGCACTGAAGCTTTCTTT	CATNGGLSTEAFF
NA	TRBD2	TRBV18	TRBJ2-3	TGTGCCAGCTCGCGGACTAGCGGGTACTCAGATACGCAGTATTTT	CASSRTSGYSDTQYF
NA	TRBD2	TRBV20-1	TRBJ2-1	TGCAGTGCGACCCGAGCGGGGGGAAAACAGTTCTTC	CSATRAGGKQFF
many	NA	TRBV4-2	TRBJ1-2	TGTGCCAGCAGCCACCCCGGCGGGCAGCTGAACTATGGCTACACCTTC	CASSHPGGQLNYGYTF
many	NA	TRBV29-1	TRBJ2-5	TGCAGCGTGGGGCGAACACCTGAGACCCAGTACTTC	CSVGRTPETQYF
many	NA	TRBV7-2	TRBJ2-1	TGTGCCAGCAGCCGCTACCCCGGAGAACCATACAATGAGCAGTTCTTC	CASSRYPGEPYNEQFF
many	NA	TRBV9	TRBJ2-5	TGTGCCAGCTCCAAGTGGGGGAGGCAGGAAGAGACCCAGTACTTC	CASSKWGRQEETQYF
many	TRBD1	TRBV20-1	TRBJ1-2	TGCAGTGTCACTACAGGGGGGAATGGCTACACCTTC	CSVTTGGNGYTF
many	TRBD2	TRBV20-1	TRBJ2-3	TGCAGTGCTACTCCACAAGCGGGAGTGACAGATACGCAGTATTTT	CSATPQAGVTDTQYF
many	TRBD2	TRBV24-1	TRBJ2-3	TGTGCCACCAGTGATTTGGGACTAGCGGATACGCAGTATTTT	CATSDLGLADTQYF
NA	NA	TRBV7-9	TRBJ1-6	TGTGCCAGCAGCTTACCGGCAAATTCACCCCTCCACTTT	CASSLPANSPLHF
NA	NA	TRBV4-2	TRBJ1-1	TGTGCCAGCAGTCGGGAGGGCTGGGGAGGTAGGGCTTTCTTT	CASSREGWGGRAFF
many	NA	TRBV18	TRBJ2-4	TGTGCCAGCTCACCCCGGGACTCCAAAAACATTCAGTACTTC	CASSPRDSKNIQYF
NA	TRBD1	TRBV7-2	TRBJ2-5	TGTGCCAGCAGCTTAGCTTTGACAGGGCCTGTTGGAGGGACCCAGTACTTC	CASSLALTGPVGGTQYF
many	NA	TRBV12-3/TRBV12-4	TRBJ1-1	TGTGCCAGCAGTTTCAAGGGGAGTAACACTGAAGCTTTCTTT	CASSFKGSNTEAFF
many	TRBD1	TRBV29-1	TRBJ1-2	TGCAGCGGACTCCGTACAGGGGGCTATGGCTACACCTTC	CSGLRTGGYGYTF
NA	NA	TRBV20-1	TRBJ1-1	TGCAGTGCTAGAGATGTGGGGGGCGCTGAAGCTTTCTTT	CSARDVGGAEAFF
many	NA	TRBV20-1	TRBJ2-5	TGCAGTTTTACTCCTTTGGAGACCCAGTACTTC	CSFTPLETQYF
many	NA	TRBV18	TRBJ2-5	TGTGCCAGCTCACCAGGGGTTTCCCAAGAGACCCAGTACTTC	CASSPGVSQETQYF
many	TRBD2	TRBV11-3	TRBJ2-1	TGTGCCAGCAGCTTGGATGGGAGGGGCAATGAGCAGTTCTTC	CASSLDGRGNEQFF
many	NA	TRBV20-1	TRBJ1-5	TGCAGTGCTAGACAGGGCGATCAGCCCCAGCATTTT	CSARQGDQPQHF
NA	NA	TRBV20-1	TRBJ2-7	TGCAGCCAAGGGCTAGGCGACGAGCAGTACTTC	CSQGLGDEQYF
NA	TRBD1	TRBV6-1	TRBJ2-7	TGTGCCAGCAGTCCTCGGGACAGGGATAGCATTCCCTACGAGCAGTACTTC	CASSPRDRDSIPYEQYF
many	NA	TRBV29-1	TRBJ2-7	TGCAGCGTTGGCGCCGGATCCTACGAGCAGTACTTC	CSVGAGSYEQYF
many	TRBD1	TRBV27	TRBJ1-2	TGTGCCAGCAGTTTATTGGCCTCGACAGGGGGCGCCAACTATGGCTACACCTTC	CASSLLASTGGANYGYTF
NA	TRBD2	TRBV7-2	TRBJ2-1	TGTGCCAGCAGCTCTAGCGGAGCCTACAATGAGCAGTTCTTC	CASSSSGAYNEQFF
few	TRBD2	TRBV24-1	TRBJ2-1	TGTGCCACCAGTGACCCGAAAACCGGGACTAGCGGGGCCGCGGAGCAGTTCTTC	CATSDPKTGTSGAAEQFF
many	TRBD2	TRBV5-1	TRBJ2-5	TGCGCCAGCAGCCCTGGACTAGCGGGAGTTGAGACCCAGTACTTC	CASSPGLAGVETQYF
NA	TRBD2	TRBV19	TRBJ2-2	TGTGCCAGTAGTATAAAGGGACAAGGACTAGCGGGAAGAACCGGGGAGCTGTTTTTT	CASSIKGQGLAGRTGELFF
NA	NA	TRBV29-1	TRBJ1-2	TGCAGCGTCCAGAGGACCTCTGGCTACACCTTC	CSVQRTSGYTF
many	TRBD2	TRBV9	TRBJ2-7	TGTGCCAGCAGCGTCGGAATCGGCGGGAGAGCCTACGAGCAGTACTTC	CASSVGIGGRAYEQYF
many	NA	TRBV6-1	TRBJ1-2	TGTGCCAGCAGTATTACAGGGTCCTATGGCTACACCTTC	CASSITGSYGYTF
NA	NA	TRBV7-9	TRBJ1-3	TGTGCCAGCAGCAATTTCCTGGACCGCTCTGGAAACACCATATATTTT	CASSNFLDRSGNTIYF
many	NA	TRBV2	TRBJ2-7	TGTGCCAGCAGTGTAAGCGGTAGCTCCTACGAGCAGTACTTC	CASSVSGSSYEQYF
NA	TRBD1	TRBV20-1	TRBJ2-7	TGCAGTGCTAGAGATGCTTCGCAGGGGGCCCTCCAGTACTTC	CSARDASQGALQYF
few	NA	TRBV4-3	TRBJ2-7	TGCGCCAGCAGCCAAGATAGAAATACGGGGCAGTACTTC	CASSQDRNTGQYF
NA	TRBD2	TRBV19	TRBJ2-1	TGTGCCAGTACTACTAGCGGGAGCTCCTACAATGAGCAGTTCTTC	CASTTSGSSYNEQFF
many	NA	TRBV5-1	TRBJ2-2	TGCGCCAGCAGCTTGGAGACAGGAGCGAACACCGGGGAGCTGTTTTTT	CASSLETGANTGELFF
NA	NA	TRBV15	TRBJ1-3	TGTGCCACCAGCAGAGGTGACAGCCGATCTGGAAACACCATATATTTT	CATSRGDSRSGNTIYF
NA	NA	TRBV5-5	TRBJ1-6	TGTGCCAGCAGCTTGGAGGGAGATAATTCACCCCTCCACTTT	CASSLEGDNSPLHF
NA	TRBD2	TRBV7-2	TRBJ2-1	TGTGCCAGCAGCGCACGGGGGGATGAGCAGTTCTTC	CASSARGDEQFF
many	TRBD2	TRBV12-3/TRBV12-4	TRBJ2-7	TGTGCCAGCAGCAGCGGGAGGTACGAGCAGTACTTC	CASSSGRYEQYF